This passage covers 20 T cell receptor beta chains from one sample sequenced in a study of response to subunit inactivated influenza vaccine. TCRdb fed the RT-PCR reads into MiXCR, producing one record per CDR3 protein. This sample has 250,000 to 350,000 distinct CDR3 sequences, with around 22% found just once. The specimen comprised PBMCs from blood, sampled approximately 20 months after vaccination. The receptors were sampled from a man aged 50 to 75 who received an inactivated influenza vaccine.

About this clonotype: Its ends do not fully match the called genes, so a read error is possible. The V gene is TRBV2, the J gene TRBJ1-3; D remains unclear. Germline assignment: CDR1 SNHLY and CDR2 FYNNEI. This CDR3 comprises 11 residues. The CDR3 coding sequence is TGTGCCAGCAGTGAGGGAAACACCACATATTTT. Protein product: CASSEGNTTYF.

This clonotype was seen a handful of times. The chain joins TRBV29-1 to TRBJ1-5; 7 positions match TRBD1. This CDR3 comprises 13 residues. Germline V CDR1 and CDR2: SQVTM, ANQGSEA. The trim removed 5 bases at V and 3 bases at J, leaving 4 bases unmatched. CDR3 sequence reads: CSVSGQINQPQHF. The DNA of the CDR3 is TGCAGCGTTTCGGGACAGATCAATCAGCCCCAGCATTTT.

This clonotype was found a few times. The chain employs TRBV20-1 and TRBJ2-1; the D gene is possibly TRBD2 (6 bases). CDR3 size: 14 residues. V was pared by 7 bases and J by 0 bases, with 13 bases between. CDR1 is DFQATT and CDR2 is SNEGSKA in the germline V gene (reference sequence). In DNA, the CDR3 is TGCAGTGTCCAAGCGGGTAGCTCCTACAATGAGCAGTTCTTC. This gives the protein CSVQAGSSYNEQFF.

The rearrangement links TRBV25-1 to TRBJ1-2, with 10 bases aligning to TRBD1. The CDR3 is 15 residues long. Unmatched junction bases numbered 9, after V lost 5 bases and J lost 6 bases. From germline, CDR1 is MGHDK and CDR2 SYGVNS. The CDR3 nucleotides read TGTGCCAGCAGTATACCGACAGGGGGCTTGAATGGCTACACCTTC. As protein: CASSIPTGGLNGYTF.

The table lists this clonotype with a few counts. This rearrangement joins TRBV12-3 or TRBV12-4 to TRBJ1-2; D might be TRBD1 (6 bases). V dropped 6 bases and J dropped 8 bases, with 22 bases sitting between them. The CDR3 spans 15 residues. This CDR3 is CASSPGGGGLPGYTF. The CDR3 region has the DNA TGTGCCAGCAGCCCGGGCGGGGGGGGGCTGCCGGGCTACACCTTC.

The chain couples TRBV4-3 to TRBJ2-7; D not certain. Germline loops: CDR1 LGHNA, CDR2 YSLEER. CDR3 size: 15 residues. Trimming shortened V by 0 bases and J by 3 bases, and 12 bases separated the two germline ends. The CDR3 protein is CASSQENGQVYEQYF. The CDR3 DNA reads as TGCGCCAGCAGCCAAGAAAACGGGCAAGTCTACGAGCAGTACTTC.

This CDR3 reads CASSSKRWDSKSYEQYF. The CDR3 nucleotides read TGTGCCAGCAGCTCAAAACGGTGGGACTCCAAATCCTACGAGCAGTACTTC. The V and J genes are TRBV7-8 and TRBJ2-7; weak D call: TRBD2 (6 bases). Trimming left V 4 bases short and J 1 base short, with 20 bases between. The germline gives CDR1 SGHVS, CDR2 FQNEAQ. The CDR3 is 17 residues long.

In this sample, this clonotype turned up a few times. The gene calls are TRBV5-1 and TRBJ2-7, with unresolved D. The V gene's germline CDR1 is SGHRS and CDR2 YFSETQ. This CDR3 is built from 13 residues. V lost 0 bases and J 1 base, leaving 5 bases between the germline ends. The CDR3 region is CASSLDTSYEQYF. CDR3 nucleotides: TGCGCCAGCAGCTTGGACACTTCCTACGAGCAGTACTTC.

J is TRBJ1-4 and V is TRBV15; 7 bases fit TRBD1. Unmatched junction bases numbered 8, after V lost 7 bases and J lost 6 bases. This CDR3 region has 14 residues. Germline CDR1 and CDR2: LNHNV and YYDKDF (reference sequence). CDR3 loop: CATKKGGTDEKLFF. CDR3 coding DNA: TGTGCCACCAAGAAAGGGGGCACGGATGAAAAACTGTTTTTT. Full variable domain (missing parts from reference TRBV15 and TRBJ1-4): DAMVIQNPRYQVTQFGKPVTLSCSQTLNHNVMYWYQQKSSQAPKLLFHYYDKDFNNEADTPDNFQSRRPNTSFCFLDIRSPGLGDTAMYLCATKKGGTDEKLFFGSGTQLSVL.

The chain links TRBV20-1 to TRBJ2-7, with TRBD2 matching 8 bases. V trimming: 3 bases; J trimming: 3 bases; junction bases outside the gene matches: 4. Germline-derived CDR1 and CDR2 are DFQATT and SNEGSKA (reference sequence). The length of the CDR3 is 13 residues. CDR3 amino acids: CSARMTSDYEQYF. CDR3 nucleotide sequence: TGCAGTGCTAGGATGACTAGCGACTACGAGCAGTACTTC.

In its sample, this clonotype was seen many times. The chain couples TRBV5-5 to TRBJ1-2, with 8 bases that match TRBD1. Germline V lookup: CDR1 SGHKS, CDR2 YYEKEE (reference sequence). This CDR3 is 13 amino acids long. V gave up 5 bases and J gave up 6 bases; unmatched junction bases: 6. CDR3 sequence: CASSFGQGDGYTF. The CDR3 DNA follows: TGTGCCAGCAGTTTCGGACAGGGCGATGGCTACACCTTC.

CDR3 sequence reads: CASSLYDGDEQFF. The CDR3 bases are TGTGCCAGCAGCCTATACGACGGGGATGAGCAGTTCTTC. V usage is TRBV3-1 and J usage is TRBJ2-1, with D tentatively TRBD2 (5 bases). Germline CDR1 and CDR2: LGHDT and YNNKEL (reference sequence). Trimming pared 4 bases from V and 8 bases from J, leaving 12 bases between. The CDR3 length is 13 residues.

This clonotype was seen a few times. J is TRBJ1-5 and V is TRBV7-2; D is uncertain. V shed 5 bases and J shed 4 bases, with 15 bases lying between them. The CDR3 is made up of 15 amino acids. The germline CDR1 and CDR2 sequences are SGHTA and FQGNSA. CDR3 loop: CASSLTTLGNQPQHF. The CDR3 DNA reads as TGTGCCAGCAGCCTGACCACCCTAGGAAATCAGCCCCAGCATTTT.

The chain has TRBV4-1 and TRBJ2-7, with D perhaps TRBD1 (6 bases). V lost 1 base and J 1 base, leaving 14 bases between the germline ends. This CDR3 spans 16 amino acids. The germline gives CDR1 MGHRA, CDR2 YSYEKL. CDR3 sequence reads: CASSQVAPGQSYEQYF. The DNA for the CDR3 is TGCGCCAGCAGCCAAGTGGCCCCCGGACAGTCCTACGAGCAGTACTTC.

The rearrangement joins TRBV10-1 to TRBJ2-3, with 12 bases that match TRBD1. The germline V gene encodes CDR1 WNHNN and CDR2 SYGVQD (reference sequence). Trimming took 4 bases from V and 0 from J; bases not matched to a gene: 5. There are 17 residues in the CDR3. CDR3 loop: CASSGGTGGLSTDTQYF. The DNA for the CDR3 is TGCGCCAGCAGTGGAGGGACAGGGGGCTTGAGCACAGATACGCAGTATTTT.

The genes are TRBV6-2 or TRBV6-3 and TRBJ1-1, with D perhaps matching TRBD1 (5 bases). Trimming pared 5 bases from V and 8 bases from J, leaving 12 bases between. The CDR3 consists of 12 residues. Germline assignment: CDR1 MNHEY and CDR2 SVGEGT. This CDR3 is CASSLNGDEAFF. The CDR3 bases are TGTGCCAGCAGTCTGAACGGGGACGAAGCTTTCTTT.

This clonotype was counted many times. DNA for the CDR3: TGTGCCAGCAGAACGGGGGGCTATGAGCAGTTCTTC. Amino acid sequence: CASRTGGYEQFF. The gene calls are TRBV12-3 or TRBV12-4 and TRBJ2-1; weak D call: TRBD2 (7 bases). Between the trimmed V and J ends, which lost 6 bases and 8 bases, there was a span of 11 bases. The CDR3 is made up of 12 amino acids.

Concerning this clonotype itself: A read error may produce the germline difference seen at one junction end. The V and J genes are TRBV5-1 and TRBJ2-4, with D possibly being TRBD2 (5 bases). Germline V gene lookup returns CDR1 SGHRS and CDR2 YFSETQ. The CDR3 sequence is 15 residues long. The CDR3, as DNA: TGCGCCAGCAGCTTAGGAGGTGGAGCCCAAAACATTCAGTACTTC. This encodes CASSLGGGAQNIQYF. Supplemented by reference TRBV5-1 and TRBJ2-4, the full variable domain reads KAGVTQTPRYLIKTRGQQVTLSCSPISGHRSVSWYQQTPGQGLQFLFEYFSETQRNKGNFPGRFSGRQFSNSRSEMNVSTLELGDSALYLCASSLGGGAQNIQYFGAGTRLSVL.

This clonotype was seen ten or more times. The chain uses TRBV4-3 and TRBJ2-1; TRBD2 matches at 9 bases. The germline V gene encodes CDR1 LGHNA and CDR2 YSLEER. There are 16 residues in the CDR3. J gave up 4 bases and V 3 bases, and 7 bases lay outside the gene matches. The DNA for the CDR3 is TGCGCCAGCAGCCACCTTAGCGGGGGTGGGTACAATGAGCAGTTCTTC. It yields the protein CASSHLSGGGYNEQFF.

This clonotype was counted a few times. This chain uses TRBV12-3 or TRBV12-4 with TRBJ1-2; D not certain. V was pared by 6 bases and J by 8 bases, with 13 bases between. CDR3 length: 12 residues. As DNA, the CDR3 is TGTGCCAGCAGGCCTTTTGACGGCGGCTACACCTTC. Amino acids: CASRPFDGGYTF.